These 17 T cell receptor beta chains were all obtained from the same sample, sequenced in a study of T cells after yellow fever vaccination. TCRdb independently ran MiXCR on the 5' RACE reads; one entry per CDR3 protein. Among a few hundred thousand distinct CDR3 sequences, 6.2% were seen once, and the ten largest hold around 16%. Material: PBMCs, obtained 5 days after the yellow fever booster vaccination. Receptors originate from a man aged 30 to 39 who received the YFV17D yellow fever vaccine.

The chain combines TRBV7-2 with TRBJ2-5; D gene unclear. The CDR3 has 12 amino acids. CDR1 and CDR2 (germline): SGHTA, FQGNSA. With 5 bases removed from V and 4 bases from J, the gap between germline ends came to 8 bases. CDR3 sequence: CASSTLRETQYF. The CDR3 DNA follows: TGTGCCAGCAGCACGCTAAGAGAGACCCAGTACTTC.

There are many counts of this clonotype. The rearrangement links TRBV21-1 to TRBJ1-5; the table assigns TRBD1, which was not confirmed against the DNA. TRBV21-1 is shown as a pseudogene. The CDR3 spans 16 residues. The CDR3 DNA is TGTGCCAGCAGCAATGGAGACAGGGGGGTTGGTCAGCCCCAGCATTTT. Translated, it gives CASSNGDRGVGQPQHF.

The chain joins TRBV4-1 to TRBJ2-3; 10 bases line up with TRBD2. Germline V lookup: CDR1 MGHRA, CDR2 YSYEKL. Losses at the gene ends were 3 bases for V and 4 bases for J; bases not matched to a gene: 16. This CDR3 is 19 amino acids long. CDR3: CASSHPTKREGPKADTQYF. DNA of the CDR3: TGCGCCAGCAGCCATCCTACGAAGCGGGAGGGACCCAAGGCAGATACGCAGTATTTT.

This clonotype has more than one count but fewer than ten. V is TRBV5-1 and J is TRBJ2-1; D call uncertain. The CDR3 length is 14 residues. The germline gives CDR1 SGHRS, CDR2 YFSETQ. V was shortened by 0 bases and J by 4 bases, with 8 bases between the two germline ends. DNA for the CDR3: TGCGCCAGCAGCTTGGCGGTCGCGTACAATGAGCAGTTCTTC. Protein: CASSLAVAYNEQFF.

The CDR3 loop is CASSFIGRDSKNIQYF. DNA of the CDR3: TGTGCCAGCAGTTTTATCGGGAGGGATTCCAAAAACATTCAGTACTTC. V usage is TRBV27 and J usage is TRBJ2-4; 8 positions match TRBD2. Germline loops: CDR1 MNHEY, CDR2 SMNVEV (reference sequence). The CDR3 has 16 amino acids. V shed 3 bases and J 2 bases; nucleotides not matched to a gene: 6.

V usage is TRBV11-2 and J usage is TRBJ1-2; D uncertain. Trimming pared 2 bases from V and 0 bases from J, leaving 7 bases between. The CDR3 is 14 amino acids. The germline gives CDR1 SGHAT, CDR2 FQNNGV. CDR3 region: CASSLSRTNYGYTF. CDR3 DNA sequence: TGTGCCAGCAGCTTATCCAGGACTAACTATGGCTACACCTTC.

In this sample, this clonotype turned up many times. The genes are TRBV5-1 and TRBJ1-2, with 8 nucleotides matching TRBD1. The CDR3 extends over 12 amino acids. CDR1 is SGHRS and CDR2 is YFSETQ in the germline V gene. Trimming removed 4 bases from V and 7 bases from J; junction bases left unmatched: 3. In DNA form, the CDR3 reads TGCGCCAGCAGCGGAGGACAGGGTGGCTACACCTTC. It yields the protein CASSGGQGGYTF.

This clonotype was counted at least ten times. This chain links TRBV23-1 with TRBJ2-7; D gene ambiguous. TRBV23-1 qualifies as an ORF whose function is uncertain. This CDR3 is 12 amino acids long. Deletions cut 1 base from V and 4 bases from J, with 5 bases between. The CDR3 is CASSQYSYEQYF. The CDR3 DNA follows: TGCGCCAGCAGTCAATACAGTTACGAGCAGTACTTC.

There are many counts of this clonotype. The gene calls are TRBV5-5 and TRBJ2-7; D remains unclear. The germline V and J ends were trimmed by 1 base and 5 bases, with 10 bases remaining between them. The CDR3 totals 13 residues. Germline values: CDR1 SGHKS, CDR2 YYEKEE (reference sequence). The CDR3 region has the DNA TGTGCCAGCAGCTTGTTTGGGTCGAACGAGCAGTACTTC. Its protein product is CASSLFGSNEQYF.

This clonotype has ten or more counts. The chain links TRBV6-1 to TRBJ2-1; a possible D gene is TRBD1 (6 bases). The CDR3 consists of 13 residues. CDR1 is MNHNS, CDR2 SASEGT, per germline. Trimming shortened V by 6 bases and J by 9 bases, and 15 bases separated the two germline ends. The CDR3 reads CASRTQGWGEQFF. The CDR3 coding sequence is TGTGCCAGCAGGACACAGGGATGGGGTGAGCAGTTCTTC.

The chain employs TRBV7-3 and TRBJ1-1; no definite D call. There are 14 residues in the CDR3. Between the trimmed V and J ends, which lost 0 bases and 4 bases, there was a span of 9 bases. Germline V lookup: CDR1 SGHTA, CDR2 FQGTGA. The CDR3 nucleotides are TGTGCCAGCAGCTTAACGGCAGGCCTCACTGAAGCTTTCTTT. Protein product: CASSLTAGLTEAFF.

The rearrangement links TRBV11-2 to TRBJ2-7, with 7 bases identical to TRBD2. Looked up from germline, CDR1 is SGHAT and CDR2 is FQNNGV. Trimming cost V 1 base and J 0 bases; bases outside gene matches: 9. The CDR3 contains 17 residues. The CDR3 nucleotides are TGTGCCAGCAGCTTAGTGGCGATCGGCGGGAGCTCCTACGAGCAGTACTTC. Translating it yields CASSLVAIGGSSYEQYF.

This clonotype was detected ten times or more. The gene calls are TRBV6-2 or TRBV6-3 and TRBJ2-1; D may be TRBD2 (6 bases). Trimming removed 7 bases from V and 0 bases from J, with 19 bases in between. The CDR3 has 17 amino acids. Germline lookup yields CDR1 MNHEY and CDR2 SVGEGT. The CDR3 reads CASTQTRARSSYNEQFF. The CDR3, as DNA: TGTGCCAGCACCCAGACTAGAGCGCGAAGCTCCTACAATGAGCAGTTCTTC.

This clonotype was seen at least ten times. This chain connects TRBV7-6 to TRBJ1-5, with D uncertain. The V gene lost 5 bases and the J gene lost 7 bases, with 9 bases spanning the gap. CDR3 length: 12 residues. In germline, CDR1 is SGHVS, CDR2 FNYEAQ. CDR3 in amino acids: CASSALGQPQHF. CDR3 DNA sequence: TGTGCCAGCAGCGCTTTGGGGCAGCCCCAGCATTTT.

This clonotype was counted many times. V is TRBV19 and J is TRBJ2-5, with TRBD1 identical over 8 bases. This CDR3 has 15 residues. Germline CDR1 reads LNHDA; CDR2 reads SQIVND (reference sequence). V gave up 5 bases and J gave up 3 bases; unmatched junction bases: 8. DNA of the CDR3: TGTGCCAGTAGTCCCCGGACAGGGACAAAAGAGACCCAGTACTTC. It codes for CASSPRTGTKETQYF.

This clonotype was found a few times. The V and J genes are TRBV7-8 and TRBJ2-5, with no clear D. V was trimmed by 1 base and J by 1 base, leaving 10 bases between them. The CDR3 has 15 amino acids. Germline-derived CDR1 and CDR2 are SGHVS and FQNEAQ. The CDR3 DNA reads TGTGCCAGCAGCTTAGTCTTCACCTCCCAAGAGACCCAGTACTTC. This gives the protein CASSLVFTSQETQYF.

This clonotype was found many times. This chain connects TRBV5-1 to TRBJ2-5, with D maybe TRBD1 (5 bases). The CDR3 runs 13 residues. CDR1 and CDR2 from the germline V gene are SGHRS and YFSETQ. Trimming left V 5 bases short and J 4 bases short, with 12 bases between. CDR3: CASSPGWGETQYF. In DNA form, the CDR3 reads TGCGCCAGCAGTCCAGGGTGGGGAGAGACCCAGTACTTC.